Given below is one TCR beta chain in context. This sample stems from a study of blood T cells in healthy people across ages. The germline CDR1 and CDR2 sequences are SGHRS and YFSETQ. Trimming cost V 4 bases and J 4 bases; bases outside gene matches: 10. The CDR3 extends over 16 amino acids. A sample-barcoded 5' primer and a J-beta primer mix were used in a second PCR of about 7 to 12 cycles. Using its own MiXCR run on the 5' RACE reads, TCRdb lists one record per CDR3 protein. The table has fewer than 1,200,000 distinct CDR3 sequences, approximately 25% seen once. This sample was also put to use in a study of T cells of mothers and their children. That source adds: The TCR beta CDR3 read count exceeded 8.5 million for each mother and was about 2.7 million for each child. Overlap measured in related mother-child pairs was slightly, non-significantly higher than in unrelated pairs.

This TCR came from a girl under 10 years old in good health. The source material was blood. V usage is TRBV5-1 and J usage is TRBJ2-3, with 9 positions matching TRBD2. Here the CDR3 reads CASSQIAGEVADTQYF. CDR3 DNA: TGCGCCAGCAGCCAGATAGCGGGGGAAGTGGCAGATACGCAGTATTTT.